This T cell receptor beta chain was profiled in a study of Ad26.COV2.S vaccination and SARS-CoV-2 variants listed by TCRdb under 2021. For context, the study as a whole: Vaccine-arm donors were drawn from COV1001, a multicentre, randomized, double-blind, placebo-controlled phase I-IIa trial of Ad26.COV2.S in healthy adults. Dosing of Ad26.COV2.S was intramuscular, at either 5x10^10 or 1x10^11 viral particles, delivered as one shot or as two shots spaced 56 days apart. A total of around 32 samples were included in the TCR-sequenced set, comprising roughly 20 Ad26.COV2.S vaccine recipients, 5 placebo recipients and 8 SARS-CoV-2 convalescent individuals. TCRbeta repertoire sequencing served as the tool for gauging how specific and how broad the SARS-CoV-2-reactive T cell receptors were following Ad26.COV2.S vaccination. Investigators did not know the trial group allocation while performing experiments and assessing outcomes. Participants in the trial were split at random into five groups of five each, receiving low-dose or high-dose Ad26.COV2.S once or twice, or else placebo on both occasions.

The immunoSEQ Assay was the method used to sequence TCRbeta CDR3 regions. After extraction, genomic DNA underwent amplification by bias-controlled multiplex PCR, followed by high-throughput sequencing. Turning to the authors' computational methods: Collapsing and filtering of sequences were performed to quantify the absolute abundance of each unique TCRbeta CDR3 region. Usable DNA was measured by amplifying reference genes present in all nucleated cells, and TCRbeta template counts were normalized to that usable DNA to estimate T cell fraction. Repertoire TCRs were annotated as SARS-CoV-2-specific when V gene, CDR3 amino acid sequence and J gene were exactly matched to a known reactive TCR set. The reference SARS-CoV-2 TCR set was derived from MIRA and filtered for enrichment in COVID-19-positive ImmuneCODE repertoires, a step that removed public or cross-reactive TCRs. Using the MIRA antigens, annotated TCRs were further analysed by specific ORF or by position within an ORF. Depth was the summed frequency of annotated unique rearrangements, while breadth was defined as annotated unique rearrangements over total unique productive rearrangements. Two-sided Wilcoxon rank-sum tests were used to compare TCR breadth between groups. In TCRdb, the immuneACCESS table is reduced to in-frame sequences with V and J assigned. These tables do not hold every clone; where another copy was compared, an unresolved V gene accounts for under half, and the others remain unexplained. The V and J calls and clone size come from that table; D and trimming were worked out from the DNA. Across this sample there are hundreds of thousands of clones, with 80% to 90% seen only once. The ten top clones hold approximately 1.5% of the sample.

Trimming takes 0 bases from V and 5 bases from J, and the germline ends sit 20 bases apart. Inclusive of the bounding cysteine and phenylalanine, the CDR3 is 17 residues long. CDR3 DNA only is kept here, 51 bases in frame from base 1. According to the germline V gene, CDR1 reads LGHNA and CDR2 reads YSLEER. Beyond this particular receptor, the publication reports: Vaccine and placebo recipients had comparable non-spike TCR breadth, which fits with the vaccine containing only spike. Substantial breadth of spike-specific CD8+ and CD4+ T cell responses was reported after vaccination. Higher spike-specific TCR breadth was observed in Ad26.COV2.S recipients than in placebo recipients (P = 0.0014). The authors noted that total T cell responses may have been underestimated by the TCR breadth and depth analyses. The study was not powered to compare responses between vaccine doses or regimens.

This sample's treatment or condition label indicates: around 19 received Ad26.COV2.S at low or high dose, single or two shots; five or six received placebo; per-sample allocation not given. Repertoires of vaccine and placebo recipients were sequenced from samples collected on day 63 after the first injection. In Cohort 1b, roughly 26 adults aged 18-55 years were enrolled at a single site in Boston, USA, between 29 July and 7 August 2020. As a vaccine, Ad26.COV2.S was a replication-incompetent adenovirus type 26 vector that expressed a prefusion-stabilized SARS-CoV-2 spike protein derived from the original Wuhan strain. Remarks on this clone: Its antigen target is currently unknown. No much larger clone exists at a distance of one base, and base qualities are not known.

Recombination connected TRBV4-3 to TRBJ2-7, and perhaps TRBD2 as D gene, on 5 matching bases. This clonotype originated in a person between 18 and 60 years old who received the Ad26.COV2.S COVID-19 vaccine or a placebo. The starting material was peripheral blood, obtained in a trial of Ad26.COV2.S vaccine versus placebo. CDR3 protein: CASSQDPLSTGLDEQYF. The DNA is as follows: TGCGCCAGCAGCCAAGATCCCCTTTCAACGGGGTTGGACGAGCAGTACTTC.